Included here is one T cell receptor beta chain sequence, with context. Its antigen remains unknown. V lost 8 bases to trimming and J lost 12 bases; unmatched junction nucleotides: 11. The CDR3 is 13 amino acids. Germline V gives CDR1 SNHLY, CDR2 FYNNEI. The treatment denotes: approximately 11-day PBMC culture with coronavirus spike peptide pools or control peptides (ViraFEST assay). Expansion of antigen-specific T cells with peptide pools by ViraFEST preceded sequencing of TCRs. Sequenced with the Oncomine TCR Beta short-read assay was DNA taken from cultured CD4+ T cells. A single record per CDR3 protein comes from TCRdb applying MiXCR to the PCR reads. This table has over 15,000 distinct CDR3 sequences, about two fifths appearing once. This entry comes from a study of vaccination and CD4 T cells after COVID-19. Study-level information: Six male and four female convalescents took part, two of them Hispanic. Some control cultures received a CEFX pool, which served as the positive control. Others received an HIV-1 Nef pool or no peptide.

The source material was CD4+ T cells from blood, cultured in vitro, sampled before SARS-CoV-2 vaccination. The chain is built from TRBV2 and TRBJ2-1; 9 bases fit TRBD1. This TCR derives from a human donor who had recovered from COVID-19. The CDR3 is CASHRGRNGGQFF. CDR3 DNA: TGTGCCAGCCACAGGGGGCGCAATGGAGGGCAGTTCTTC.